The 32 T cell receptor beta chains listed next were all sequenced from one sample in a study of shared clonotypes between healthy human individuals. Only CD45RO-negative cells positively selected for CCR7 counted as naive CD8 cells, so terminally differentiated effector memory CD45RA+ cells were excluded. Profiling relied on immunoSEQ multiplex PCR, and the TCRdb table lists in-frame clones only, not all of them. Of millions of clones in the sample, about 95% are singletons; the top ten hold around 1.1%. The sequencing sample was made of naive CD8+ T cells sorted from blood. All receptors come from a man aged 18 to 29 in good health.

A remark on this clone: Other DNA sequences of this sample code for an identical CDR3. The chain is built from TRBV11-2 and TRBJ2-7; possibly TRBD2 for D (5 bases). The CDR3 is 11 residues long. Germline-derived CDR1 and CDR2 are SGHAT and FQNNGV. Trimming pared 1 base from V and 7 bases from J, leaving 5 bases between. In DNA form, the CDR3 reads TGTGCCAGCAGCTTAGGGACTGAGCAGTACTTC. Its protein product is CASSLGTEQYF.

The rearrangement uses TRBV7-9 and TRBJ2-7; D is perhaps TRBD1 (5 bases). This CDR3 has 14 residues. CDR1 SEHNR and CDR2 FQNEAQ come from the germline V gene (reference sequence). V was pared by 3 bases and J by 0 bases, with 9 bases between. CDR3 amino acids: CASSFDSLSYEQYF. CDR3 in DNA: TGTGCCAGCAGCTTCGACAGCCTCTCCTACGAGCAGTACTTC.

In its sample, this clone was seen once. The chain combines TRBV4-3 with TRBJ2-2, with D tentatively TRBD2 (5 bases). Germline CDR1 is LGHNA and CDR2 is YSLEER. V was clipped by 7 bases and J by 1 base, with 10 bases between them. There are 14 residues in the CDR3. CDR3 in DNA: TGCGCCAGCACCTACGGACTGAACACCGGGGAGCTGTTTTTT. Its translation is CASTYGLNTGELFF.

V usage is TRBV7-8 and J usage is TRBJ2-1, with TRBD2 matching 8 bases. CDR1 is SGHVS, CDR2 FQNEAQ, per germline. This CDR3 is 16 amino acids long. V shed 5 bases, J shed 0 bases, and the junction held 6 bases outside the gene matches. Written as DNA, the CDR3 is TGTGCCAGCAGCGAACTAGCGGCAAGCTCCTACAATGAGCAGTTCTTC. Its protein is CASSELAASSYNEQFF.

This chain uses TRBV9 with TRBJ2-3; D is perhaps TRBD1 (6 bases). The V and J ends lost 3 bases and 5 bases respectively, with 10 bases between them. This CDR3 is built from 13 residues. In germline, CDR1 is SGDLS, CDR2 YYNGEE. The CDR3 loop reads CASSAQGRDTQYF. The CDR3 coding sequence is TGTGCCAGCAGCGCACAGGGAAGAGATACGCAGTATTTT.

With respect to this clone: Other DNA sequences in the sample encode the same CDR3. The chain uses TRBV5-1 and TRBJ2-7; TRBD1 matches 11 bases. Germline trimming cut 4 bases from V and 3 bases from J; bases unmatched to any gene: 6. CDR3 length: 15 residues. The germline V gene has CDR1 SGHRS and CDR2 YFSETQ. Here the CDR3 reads CASSPGQGAYYEQYF. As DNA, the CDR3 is TGCGCCAGCAGCCCTGGACAGGGGGCTTACTACGAGCAGTACTTC.

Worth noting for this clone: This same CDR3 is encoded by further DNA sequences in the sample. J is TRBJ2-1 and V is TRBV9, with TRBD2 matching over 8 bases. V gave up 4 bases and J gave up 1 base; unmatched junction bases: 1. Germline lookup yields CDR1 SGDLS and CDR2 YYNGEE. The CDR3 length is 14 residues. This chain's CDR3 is CASSTSGSYNEQFF. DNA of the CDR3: TGTGCCAGCAGCACTAGCGGTTCCTACAATGAGCAGTTCTTC.

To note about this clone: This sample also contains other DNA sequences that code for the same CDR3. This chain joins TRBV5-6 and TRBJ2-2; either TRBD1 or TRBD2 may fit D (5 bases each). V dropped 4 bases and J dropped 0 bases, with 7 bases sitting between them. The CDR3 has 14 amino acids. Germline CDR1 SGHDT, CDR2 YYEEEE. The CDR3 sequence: CASSQGPNTGELFF. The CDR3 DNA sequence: TGTGCCAGCAGCCAGGGACCGAACACCGGGGAGCTGTTTTTT.

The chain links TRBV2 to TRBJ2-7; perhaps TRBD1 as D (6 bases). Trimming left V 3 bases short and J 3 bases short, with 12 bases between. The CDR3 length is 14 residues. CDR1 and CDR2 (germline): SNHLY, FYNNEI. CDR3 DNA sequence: TGTGCCAGCAGTGAGGGGGCGGTCGGCTACGAGCAGTACTTC. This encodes CASSEGAVGYEQYF.

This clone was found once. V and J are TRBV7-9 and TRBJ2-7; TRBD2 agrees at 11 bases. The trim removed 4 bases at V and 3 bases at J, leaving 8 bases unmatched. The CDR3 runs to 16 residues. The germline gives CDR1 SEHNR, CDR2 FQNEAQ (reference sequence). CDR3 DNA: TGTGCCAGCAGCTATATTACTAGCGGGAGTAACTACGAGCAGTACTTC. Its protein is CASSYITSGSNYEQYF.

The CDR3, as DNA: TGTGCCAGCAGCTCGAGACAGGGGGCTCAAGAGACCCAGTACTTC. It is translated as CASSSRQGAQETQYF. The rearrangement links TRBV13 to TRBJ2-5, with 10 bases aligning to TRBD1. The CDR3 extends over 15 amino acids. The V and J ends lost 4 bases and 2 bases, in that order; junction bases with no gene match: 4. Germline V gene lookup returns CDR1 PRHDT and CDR2 FYEKMQ (reference sequence). The full variable domain, rest sourced from reference TRBV13 and TRBJ2-5, is AAGVIQSPRHLIKEKRETATLKCYPIPRHDTVYWYQQGPGQDPQFLISFYEKMQSDKGSIPDRFSAQQFSDYHSELNMSSLELGDSALYFCASSSRQGAQETQYFGPGTRLLVL.

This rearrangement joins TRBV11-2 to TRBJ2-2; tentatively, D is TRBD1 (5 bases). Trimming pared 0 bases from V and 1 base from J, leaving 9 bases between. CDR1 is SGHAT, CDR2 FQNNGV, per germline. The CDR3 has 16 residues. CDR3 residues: CASSLDNRRNTGELFF. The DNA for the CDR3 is TGTGCCAGCAGCTTAGATAACAGGAGGAACACCGGGGAGCTGTTTTTT.

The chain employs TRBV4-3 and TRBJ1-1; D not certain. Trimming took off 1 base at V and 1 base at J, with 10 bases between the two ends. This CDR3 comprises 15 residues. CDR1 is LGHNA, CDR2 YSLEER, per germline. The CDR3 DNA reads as TGCGCCAGCAGCCAAGCAGCAGCGTCGAACACTGAAGCTTTCTTT. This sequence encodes CASSQAAASNTEAFF.

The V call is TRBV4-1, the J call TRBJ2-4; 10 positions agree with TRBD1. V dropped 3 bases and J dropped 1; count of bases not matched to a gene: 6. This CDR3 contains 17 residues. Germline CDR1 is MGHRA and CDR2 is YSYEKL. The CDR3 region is CASSQSPGQGAKNIQYF. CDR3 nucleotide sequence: TGCGCCAGCAGCCAGTCACCGGGACAGGGGGCCAAAAACATTCAGTACTTC.

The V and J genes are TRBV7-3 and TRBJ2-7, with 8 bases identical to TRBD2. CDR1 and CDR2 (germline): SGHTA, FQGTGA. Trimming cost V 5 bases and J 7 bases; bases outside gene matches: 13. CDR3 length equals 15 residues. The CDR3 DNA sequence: TGTGCCAGCAGCCCCGGCGATAGCGGGGCGGGTGAGCAGTACTTC. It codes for CASSPGDSGAGEQYF.

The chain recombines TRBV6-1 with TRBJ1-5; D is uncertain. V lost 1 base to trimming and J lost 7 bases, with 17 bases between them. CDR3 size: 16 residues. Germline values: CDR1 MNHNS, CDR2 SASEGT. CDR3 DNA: TGTGCCAGCAGTGAAGTTATAGCCGGTTTCGGGCAGCCCCAGCATTTT. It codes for CASSEVIAGFGQPQHF.

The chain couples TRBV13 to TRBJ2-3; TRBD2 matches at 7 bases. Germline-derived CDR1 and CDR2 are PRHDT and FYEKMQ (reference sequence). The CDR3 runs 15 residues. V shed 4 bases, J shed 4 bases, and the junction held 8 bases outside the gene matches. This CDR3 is CASSWTRTLPDTQYF. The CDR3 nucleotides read TGTGCCAGCAGCTGGACTAGAACCCTCCCAGATACGCAGTATTTT.

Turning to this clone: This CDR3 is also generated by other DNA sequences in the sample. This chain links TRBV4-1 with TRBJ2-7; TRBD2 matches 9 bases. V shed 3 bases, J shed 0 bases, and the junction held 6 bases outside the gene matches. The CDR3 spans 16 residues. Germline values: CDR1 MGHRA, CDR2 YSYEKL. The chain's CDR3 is CASSHATSGPSYEQYF. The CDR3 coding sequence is TGCGCCAGCAGCCATGCGACTAGCGGTCCCTCCTACGAGCAGTACTTC.

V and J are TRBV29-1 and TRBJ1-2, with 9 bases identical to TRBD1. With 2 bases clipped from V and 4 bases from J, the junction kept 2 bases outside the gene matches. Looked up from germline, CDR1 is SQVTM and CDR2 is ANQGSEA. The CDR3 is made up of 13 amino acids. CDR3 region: CSVETGGGYGYTF. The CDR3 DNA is TGCAGCGTTGAAACAGGGGGCGGCTATGGCTACACCTTC.

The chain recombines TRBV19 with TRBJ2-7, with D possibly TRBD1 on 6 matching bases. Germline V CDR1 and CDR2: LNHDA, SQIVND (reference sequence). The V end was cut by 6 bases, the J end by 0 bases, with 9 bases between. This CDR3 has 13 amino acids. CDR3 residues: CASSGQFSYEQYF. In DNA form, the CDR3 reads TGTGCCAGTAGCGGACAGTTCTCCTACGAGCAGTACTTC.

CDR3 amino acids: CASSLSNRANYGYTF. DNA of the CDR3: TGTGCCAGCAGTTTAAGTAACAGAGCTAACTATGGCTACACCTTC. V gene TRBV28 combines with J gene TRBJ1-2; D uncertain. Germline V gene lookup returns CDR1 MDHEN and CDR2 SYDVKM. The CDR3 consists of 15 residues. Trimming stripped 2 bases from V and 0 bases from J, with 10 bases between.

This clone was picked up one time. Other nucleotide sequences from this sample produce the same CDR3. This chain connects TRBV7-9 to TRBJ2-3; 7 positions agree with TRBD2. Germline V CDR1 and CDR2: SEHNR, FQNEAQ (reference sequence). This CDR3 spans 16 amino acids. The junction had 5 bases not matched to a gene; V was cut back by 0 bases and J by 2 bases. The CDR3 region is CASSLALGGATDTQYF. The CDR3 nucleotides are TGTGCCAGCAGCTTAGCGCTGGGAGGGGCCACAGATACGCAGTATTTT.

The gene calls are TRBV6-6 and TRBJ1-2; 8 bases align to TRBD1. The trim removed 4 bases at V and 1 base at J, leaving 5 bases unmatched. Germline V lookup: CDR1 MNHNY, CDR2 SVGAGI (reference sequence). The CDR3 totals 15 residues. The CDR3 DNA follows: TGTGCCAGCAGTTTGGGACAGGAGTTTAACTATGGCTACACCTTC. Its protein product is CASSLGQEFNYGYTF.

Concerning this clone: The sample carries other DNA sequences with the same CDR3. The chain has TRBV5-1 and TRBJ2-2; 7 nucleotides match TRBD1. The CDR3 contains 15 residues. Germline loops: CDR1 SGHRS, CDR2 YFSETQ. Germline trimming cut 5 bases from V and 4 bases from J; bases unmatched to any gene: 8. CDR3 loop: CASSFEGASTGELFF. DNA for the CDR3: TGCGCCAGCAGTTTCGAGGGGGCAAGCACCGGGGAGCTGTTTTTT.

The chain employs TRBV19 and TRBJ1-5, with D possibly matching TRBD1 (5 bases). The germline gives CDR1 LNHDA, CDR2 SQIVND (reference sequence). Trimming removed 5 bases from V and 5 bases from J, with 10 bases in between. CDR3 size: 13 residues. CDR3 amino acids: CASSEGSHQPQHF. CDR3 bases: TGTGCCAGTAGTGAGGGGAGTCATCAGCCCCAGCATTTT.

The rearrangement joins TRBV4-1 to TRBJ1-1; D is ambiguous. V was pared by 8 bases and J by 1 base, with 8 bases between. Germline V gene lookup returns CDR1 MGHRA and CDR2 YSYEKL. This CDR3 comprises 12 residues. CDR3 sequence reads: CASYGENTEAFF. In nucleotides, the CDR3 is TGCGCCAGCTACGGAGAGAACACTGAAGCTTTCTTT.

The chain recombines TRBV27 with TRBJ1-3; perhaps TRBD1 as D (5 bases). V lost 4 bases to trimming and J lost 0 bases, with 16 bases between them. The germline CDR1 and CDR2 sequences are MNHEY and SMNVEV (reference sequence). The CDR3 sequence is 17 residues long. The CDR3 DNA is TGTGCCAGCAGTTGGAAGGGGCTTGCAGGCTCTGGAAACACCATATATTTT. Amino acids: CASSWKGLAGSGNTIYF.

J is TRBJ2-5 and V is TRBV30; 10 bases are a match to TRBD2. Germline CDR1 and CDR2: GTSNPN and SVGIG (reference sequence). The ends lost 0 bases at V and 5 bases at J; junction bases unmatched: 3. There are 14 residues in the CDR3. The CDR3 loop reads CAWSVSSGSETQYF. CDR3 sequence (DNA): TGTGCCTGGAGTGTGTCTAGCGGGAGTGAGACCCAGTACTTC.

The CDR3 bases are TGTGCCAGCAGCTTAGCAACAGGGGGCGCTGGTGGAAACACCATATATTTT. As protein: CASSLATGGAGGNTIYF. The chain is built from TRBV7-2 and TRBJ1-3; 9 bases fit TRBD1. The V gene end was trimmed by 0 bases and the J gene end by 3 bases; junction bases not matched to a gene: 6. From germline, CDR1 is SGHTA and CDR2 FQGNSA. This CDR3 contains 17 residues.

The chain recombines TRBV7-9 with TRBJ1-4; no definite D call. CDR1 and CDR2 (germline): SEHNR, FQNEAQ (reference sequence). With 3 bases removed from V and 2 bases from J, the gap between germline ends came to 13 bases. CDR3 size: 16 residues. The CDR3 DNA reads TGTGCCAGCAGCTTCGCCGACGGCGCCACTAATGAAAAACTGTTTTTT. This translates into CASSFADGATNEKLFF.

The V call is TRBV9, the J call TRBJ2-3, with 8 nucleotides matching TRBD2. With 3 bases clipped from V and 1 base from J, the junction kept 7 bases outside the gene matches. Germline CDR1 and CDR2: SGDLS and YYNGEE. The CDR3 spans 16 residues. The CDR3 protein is CASSASGRGGTDTQYF. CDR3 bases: TGTGCCAGCAGCGCTAGCGGGCGGGGGGGCACAGATACGCAGTATTTT.

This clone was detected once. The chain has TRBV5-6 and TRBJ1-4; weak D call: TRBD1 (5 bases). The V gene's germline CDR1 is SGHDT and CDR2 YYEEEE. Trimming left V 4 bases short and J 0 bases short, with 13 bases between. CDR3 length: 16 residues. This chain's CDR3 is CASSTLGGATNEKLFF. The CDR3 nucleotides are TGTGCCAGCAGCACACTTGGGGGAGCAACTAATGAAAAACTGTTTTTT.